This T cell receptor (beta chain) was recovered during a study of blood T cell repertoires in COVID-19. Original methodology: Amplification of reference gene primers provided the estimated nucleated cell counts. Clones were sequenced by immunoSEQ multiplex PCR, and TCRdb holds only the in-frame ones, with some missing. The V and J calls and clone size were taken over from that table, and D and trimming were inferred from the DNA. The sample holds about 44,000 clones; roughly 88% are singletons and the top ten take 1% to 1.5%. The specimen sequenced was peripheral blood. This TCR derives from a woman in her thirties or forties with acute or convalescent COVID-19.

The chain's CDR3 is CASSESATSGRTDTQYF. CDR3 nucleotides: TGCGCCAGCAGTGAGTCAGCGACTAGCGGGAGAACAGATACGCAGTATTTT. The gene calls are TRBV10-1 and TRBJ2-3, with 12 bases matching TRBD2. After removal of 0 bases from V and 3 bases from J, the junction contained 4 bases not matched to a gene. This CDR3 region has 17 residues. The germline CDR1 and CDR2 sequences are WNHNN and SYGVQD (reference sequence).